This TCR beta chain was recovered during a study of human T cells and chemical hapten exposure. About the research overall: Women made up most patients, who had alopecia areata, totalis or universalis.

Time point here: patch test 2, 6 weeks after DPC sensitization. Treatment in this sample: therapeutic diphenylcyclopropenone sensitization with weekly scalp DPC. Donors, patients with alopecia ranging from 18 to 70 years old and judged suitable for DPC, provided samples. Original methodology: Sampled TCR counts reached a median of approximately 100,000 per sample, with values ranging from about 20,000 to 700,000. TCRdb itself ran the RACE reads through MiXCR, one entry per CDR3 protein. These V and J calls are TCRdb output, not the study's own analysis. The table shows some 150,000 distinct CDR3 sequences, with roughly 12% occurring only once. This CDR3 contains 18 residues. V trimming: 2 bases; J trimming: 6 bases; junction bases outside the gene matches: 17. Germline CDR1 and CDR2: WSHSY and SAAADI.

The sequencing used whole blood, collected in connection with sensitization to the hapten diphenylcyclopropenone (DPC). The V call is TRBV10-2, the J call TRBJ1-2; 8 nucleotides match TRBD1. This clonotype was obtained from a woman aged 50 to 60 with alopecia areata. Some clones in this sample may be carry-over from other donors' samples. This chain's CDR3 is CASSEGGTWTGTGNGYTF. The CDR3 region has the DNA TGCGCCAGCAGTGAGGGGGGCACATGGACAGGGACGGGCAATGGCTACACCTTC.